The clone carrying this T cell receptor (beta chain) was counted only a few times. What it recognizes is unknown. cDNA prepared by RNA extraction and subsequent reverse transcription served as the template for sequencing. The data were produced by immunoSEQ multiplex PCR, yet TCRdb's version contains in-frame clones alone and is incomplete. This table holds about 110,000 clones, roughly three fifths found once. The entry originates in a study of CD8+ T cells in alopecia areata. Study-wide context: Dosing with tofacitinib proceeded for 6 to 18 months, followed by 6 months off drug. Study findings and constraints: Scalp clonality decreased significantly with tofacitinib, and so did expanded CD8+ clones among the top 100. Sequence data from scalp samples additionally include resident alphabeta T cells of normal skin.

V gave up 6 bases and J gave up 0 bases; unmatched junction bases: 4. Germline assignment: CDR1 LGHNT and CDR2 FRNRAP. The CDR3 contains 15 residues. This sample's treatment: oral pan-JAK inhibitor, 5-10 mg twice daily. This TCR came from a human donor with alopecia areata. The sample consisted of CD8+ T cells sorted from blood, taken at week 24, from a patient treated with tofacitinib. The gene calls are TRBV12-5 and TRBJ2-3, with 9 bases fitting TRBD2. This CDR3 reads CASGQRGASTDTQYF. The CDR3, as DNA: TGTGCTAGTGGCCAGCGGGGGGCCAGCACAGATACGCAGTATTTT.